This T cell receptor beta chain was recovered during a study of blood T cell repertoires in COVID-19. Produced via immunoSEQ multiplex PCR; TCRdb's table is partial and in-frame only. The data hold about 190,000 clones, with approximately 79% observed a single time. This CDR3 is built from 15 residues. Germline lookup yields CDR1 MNHEY and CDR2 SMNVEV (reference sequence). The V gene end was trimmed by 8 bases and the J gene end by 3 bases; junction bases not matched to a gene: 9. The clonotype was recovered from a man aged 25 to 40 with active or convalescent COVID-19. The sequencing sample was made of peripheral blood. The chain has TRBV27 and TRBJ2-7; 11 bases fit TRBD2. As DNA, the CDR3 is TGTGCCAGCCGCGTTACTAGCGGGGGACTCTACGAGCAGTACGTC. Encoded protein: CASRVTSGGLYEQYV.